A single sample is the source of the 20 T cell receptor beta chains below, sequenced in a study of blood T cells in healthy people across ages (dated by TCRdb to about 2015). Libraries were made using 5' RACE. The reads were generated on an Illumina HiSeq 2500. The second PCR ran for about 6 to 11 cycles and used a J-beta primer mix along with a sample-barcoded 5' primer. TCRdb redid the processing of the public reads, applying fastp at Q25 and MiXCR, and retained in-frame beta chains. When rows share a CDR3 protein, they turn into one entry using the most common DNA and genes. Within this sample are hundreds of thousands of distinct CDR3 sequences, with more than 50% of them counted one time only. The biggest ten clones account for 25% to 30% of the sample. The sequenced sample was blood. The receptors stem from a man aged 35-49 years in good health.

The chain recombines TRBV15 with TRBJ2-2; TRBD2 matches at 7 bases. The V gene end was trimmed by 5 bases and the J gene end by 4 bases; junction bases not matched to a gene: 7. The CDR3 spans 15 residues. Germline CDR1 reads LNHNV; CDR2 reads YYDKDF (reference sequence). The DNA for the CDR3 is TGTGCCACCAGCGCCCGGACTAGTCGCACCGGGGAGCTGTTTTTT. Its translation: CATSARTSRTGELFF. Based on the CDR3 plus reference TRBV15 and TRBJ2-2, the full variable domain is DAMVIQNPRYQVTQFGKPVTLSCSQTLNHNVMYWYQQKSSQAPKLLFHYYDKDFNNEADTPDNFQSRRPNTSFCFLDIRSPGLGDTAMYLCATSARTSRTGELFFGEGSRLTVL.

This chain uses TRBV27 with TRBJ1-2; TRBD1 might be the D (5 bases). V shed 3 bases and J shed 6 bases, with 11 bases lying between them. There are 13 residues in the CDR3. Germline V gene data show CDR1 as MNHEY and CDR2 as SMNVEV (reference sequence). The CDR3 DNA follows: TGTGCCAGCAGTTTCTCAGGGTTGGATGGCTACACCTTC. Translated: CASSFSGLDGYTF.

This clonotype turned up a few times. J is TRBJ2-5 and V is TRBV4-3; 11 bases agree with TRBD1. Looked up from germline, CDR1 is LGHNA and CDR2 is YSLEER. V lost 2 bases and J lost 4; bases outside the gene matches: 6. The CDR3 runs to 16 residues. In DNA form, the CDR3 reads TGCGCCAGCAGCCAAAACCCGGGACAGGGGGGAGAGACCCAGTACTTC. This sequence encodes CASSQNPGQGGETQYF.

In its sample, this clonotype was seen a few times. The DNA of the CDR3 is TGTGCCAGCAGTTTATCCGCGGGAAACATTCAGTACTTC. Translated, it gives CASSLSAGNIQYF. This chain connects TRBV27 to TRBJ2-4, with D possibly matching TRBD2 (5 bases). Germline CDR1 is MNHEY and CDR2 is SMNVEV (reference sequence). V was cut by 0 bases and J by 6 bases, with 6 bases left in between. The CDR3 is 13 residues long.

CDR3 bases: TGTGCCAGCAAGGAGGGTTACACTGAAGCTTTCTTT. This codes for CASKEGYTEAFF. This chain uses TRBV6-2 or TRBV6-3 with TRBJ1-1; D not certain. The CDR3 totals 12 residues. From germline, CDR1 is MNHEY and CDR2 SVGEGT. The germline V and J ends were trimmed by 7 bases and 3 bases, with 9 bases remaining between them.

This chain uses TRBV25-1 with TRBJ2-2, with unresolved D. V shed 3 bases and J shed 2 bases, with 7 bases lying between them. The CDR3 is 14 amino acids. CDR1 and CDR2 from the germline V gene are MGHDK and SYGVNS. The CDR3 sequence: CASSDIANTGELFF. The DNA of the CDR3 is TGTGCCAGCAGTGATATAGCAAACACCGGGGAGCTGTTTTTT.

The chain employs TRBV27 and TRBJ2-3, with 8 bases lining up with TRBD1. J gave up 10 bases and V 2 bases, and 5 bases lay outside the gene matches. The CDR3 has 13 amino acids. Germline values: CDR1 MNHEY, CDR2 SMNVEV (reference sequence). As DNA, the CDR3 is TGTGCCAGCAGTTTAAACAGGGGGAGCGCGCAGTATTTT. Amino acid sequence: CASSLNRGSAQYF.

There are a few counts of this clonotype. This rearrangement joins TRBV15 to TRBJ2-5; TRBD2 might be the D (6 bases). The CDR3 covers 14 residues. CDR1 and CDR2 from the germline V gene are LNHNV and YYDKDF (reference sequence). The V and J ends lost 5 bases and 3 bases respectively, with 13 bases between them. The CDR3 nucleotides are TGTGCCACCAGCGGTCGCGGGGTTGAAGAGACCCAGTACTTC. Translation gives CATSGRGVEETQYF.

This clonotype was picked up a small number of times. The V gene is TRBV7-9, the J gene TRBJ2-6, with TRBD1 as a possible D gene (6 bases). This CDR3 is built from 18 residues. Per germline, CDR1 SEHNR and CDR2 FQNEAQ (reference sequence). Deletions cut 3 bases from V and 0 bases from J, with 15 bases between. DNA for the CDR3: TGTGCCAGCAGCTTCAATGAACAGGGCTACTCTGGGGCCAACGTCCTGACTTTC. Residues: CASSFNEQGYSGANVLTF.

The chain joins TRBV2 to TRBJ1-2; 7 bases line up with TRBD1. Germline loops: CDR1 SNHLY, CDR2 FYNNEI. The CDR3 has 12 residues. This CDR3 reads CAIKAGGYGYTF. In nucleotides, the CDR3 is TGTGCAATCAAGGCAGGGGGCTATGGCTACACCTTC.

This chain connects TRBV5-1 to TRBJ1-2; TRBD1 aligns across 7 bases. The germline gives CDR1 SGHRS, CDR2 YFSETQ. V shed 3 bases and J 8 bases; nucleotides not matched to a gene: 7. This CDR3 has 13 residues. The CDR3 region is CASSSRTGEGYTF. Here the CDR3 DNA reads TGCGCCAGCAGCTCCCGGACAGGAGAGGGCTACACCTTC. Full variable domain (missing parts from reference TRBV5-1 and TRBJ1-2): KAGVTQTPRYLIKTRGQQVTLSCSPISGHRSVSWYQQTPGQGLQFLFEYFSETQRNKGNFPGRFSGRQFSNSRSEMNVSTLELGDSALYLCASSSRTGEGYTFGSGTRLTVV.

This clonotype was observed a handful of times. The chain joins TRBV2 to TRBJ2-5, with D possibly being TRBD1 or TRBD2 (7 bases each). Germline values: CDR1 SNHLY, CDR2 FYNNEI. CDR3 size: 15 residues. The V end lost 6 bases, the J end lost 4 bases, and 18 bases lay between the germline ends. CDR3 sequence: CASRDRTSLGETQYF. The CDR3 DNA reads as TGTGCCAGCAGGGACAGGACTAGTCTTGGAGAGACCCAGTACTTC.

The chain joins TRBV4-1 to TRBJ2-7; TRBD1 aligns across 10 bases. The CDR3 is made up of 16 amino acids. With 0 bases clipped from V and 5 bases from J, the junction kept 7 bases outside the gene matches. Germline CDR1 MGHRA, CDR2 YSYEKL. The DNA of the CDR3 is TGCGCCAGCAGCCAAGATAGGGACAGGGGTTTGGACGAGCAGTACTTC. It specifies CASSQDRDRGLDEQYF.

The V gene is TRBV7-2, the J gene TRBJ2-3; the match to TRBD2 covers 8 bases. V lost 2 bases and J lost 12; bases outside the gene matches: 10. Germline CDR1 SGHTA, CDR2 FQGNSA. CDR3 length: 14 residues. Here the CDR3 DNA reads TGTGCCAGCAGCTTACGGACTAGCCCAAGCGTTCAGTATTTT. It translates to CASSLRTSPSVQYF.

DNA of the CDR3: TGTGCCAGCAGTTTTTTGAGGGGGGGGAGGGATTATCACAATGAGCAGTTCTTC. Translating gives CASSFLRGGRDYHNEQFF. The chain is built from TRBV27 and TRBJ2-1; TRBD2 might be the D (7 bases). V lost 3 bases and J lost 5, with 23 bases in between. Germline V lookup: CDR1 MNHEY, CDR2 SMNVEV (reference sequence). This CDR3 spans 18 amino acids.

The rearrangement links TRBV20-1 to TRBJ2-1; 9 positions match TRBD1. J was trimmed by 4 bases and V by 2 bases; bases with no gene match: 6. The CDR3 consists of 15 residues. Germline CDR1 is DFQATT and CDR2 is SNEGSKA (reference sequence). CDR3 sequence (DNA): TGCAGTGCTAGACCCCGGACAGGGGTTTACAATGAGCAGTTCTTC. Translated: CSARPRTGVYNEQFF.

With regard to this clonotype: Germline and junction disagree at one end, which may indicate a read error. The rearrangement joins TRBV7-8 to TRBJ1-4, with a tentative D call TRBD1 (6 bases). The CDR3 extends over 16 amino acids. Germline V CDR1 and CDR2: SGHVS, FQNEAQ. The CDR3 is CASSLEAVGANGKLFF. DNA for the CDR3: TGTGCCAGCAGCTTAGAGGCGGTGGGGGCTAATGGAAAACTGTTTTTT.

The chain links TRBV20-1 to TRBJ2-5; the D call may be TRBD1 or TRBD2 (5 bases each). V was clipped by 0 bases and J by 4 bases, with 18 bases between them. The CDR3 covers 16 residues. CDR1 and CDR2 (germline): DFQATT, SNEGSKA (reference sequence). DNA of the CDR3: TGCAGTGCTAGAGATGTAGAGGGGCTGGGTCGAGAGACCCAGTACTTC. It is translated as CSARDVEGLGRETQYF.

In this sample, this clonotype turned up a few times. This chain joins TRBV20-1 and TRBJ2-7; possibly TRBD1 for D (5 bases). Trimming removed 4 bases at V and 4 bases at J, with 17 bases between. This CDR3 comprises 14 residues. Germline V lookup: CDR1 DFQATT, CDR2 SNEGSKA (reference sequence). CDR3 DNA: TGCAGTGCTAAAGAGTTCGACAGATCTTACGAGCAGTACTTC. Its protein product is CSAKEFDRSYEQYF.

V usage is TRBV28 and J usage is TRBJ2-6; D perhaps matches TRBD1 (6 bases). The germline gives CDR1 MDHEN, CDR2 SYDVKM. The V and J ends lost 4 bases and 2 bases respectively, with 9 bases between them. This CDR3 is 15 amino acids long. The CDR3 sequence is CASSSDRTGANVLTF. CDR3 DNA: TGTGCCAGCAGTTCCGACAGGACTGGGGCCAACGTCCTGACTTTC. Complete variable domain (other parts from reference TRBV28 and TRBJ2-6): DVKVTQSSRYLVKRTGEKVFLECVQDMDHENMFWYRQDPGLGLRLIYFSYDVKMKEKGDIPEGYSVSREKKERFSLILESASTNQTSMYLCASSSDRTGANVLTFGAGSRLTVL.